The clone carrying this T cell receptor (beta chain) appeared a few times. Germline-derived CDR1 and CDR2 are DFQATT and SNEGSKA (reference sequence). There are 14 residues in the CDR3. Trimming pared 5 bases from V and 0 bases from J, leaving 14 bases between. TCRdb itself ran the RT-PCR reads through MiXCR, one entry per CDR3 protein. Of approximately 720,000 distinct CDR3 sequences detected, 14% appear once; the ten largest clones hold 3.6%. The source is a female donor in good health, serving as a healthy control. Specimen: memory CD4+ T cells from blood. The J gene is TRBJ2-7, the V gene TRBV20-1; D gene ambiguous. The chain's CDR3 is CSAGDSLSSYEQYF. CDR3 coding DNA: TGCAGTGCTGGTGACTCCCTAAGCTCCTACGAGCAGTACTTC.